The 31 T cell receptor beta chains below all came from one sample that was sequenced in a study of T cells in Graves' hyperthyroidism and ophthalmopathy (dated by TCRdb to between 2019 and 2020). The library was obtained by multiplex PCR. Sequencing used an Illumina HiSeq 2000. TCR beta CDR3 regions were amplified from RNA transcripts. A first-round RT-PCR of the TCR CDR3 used the HTBI primer set with the Qiagen OneStep RT-PCR kit. TCRdb redid the processing of the public reads, applying fastp at Q25 and MiXCR, and retained in-frame beta chains. One record per CDR3 amino acid sequence lists the most common genes and DNA. Recorded for this sample are approximately 500,000 distinct CDR3 sequences; 46% of them occurred a single time. The leading ten clones occupy approximately 7.5% of the sample. The sequencing input was peripheral blood or thyroid tissue (not recorded which). The receptors stem from a woman between 18 and 29 years old with Graves' hyperthyroidism.

V is TRBV24-1 and J is TRBJ1-5; the match to TRBD1 covers 10 bases. The ends lost 11 bases at V and 4 bases at J; junction bases unmatched: 10. The CDR3 spans 15 residues. From germline, CDR1 is KGHDR and CDR2 SFDVKD. This CDR3 is CASSAGQGVNQPQHF. CDR3 bases: TGTGCCAGCAGCGCAGGACAGGGGGTTAATCAGCCCCAGCATTTT.

V usage is TRBV29-1 and J usage is TRBJ2-7; D unresolved. The CDR3 sequence is 11 residues long. Germline CDR1 reads SQVTM; CDR2 reads ANQGSEA. V was cut by 8 bases and J by 7 bases, with 15 bases left in between. The CDR3, as DNA: TGCAGCTTAGAAATGGCCGATGAGCAGTACTTC. This codes for CSLEMADEQYF.

CDR3 DNA: TGTGCCTGGAGTGTACGCACCACGGGGGTTCAGCCCCAGCATTTT. As protein: CAWSVRTTGVQPQHF. The rearrangement uses TRBV30 and TRBJ1-5; TRBD1 might be the D (5 bases). Germline V lookup: CDR1 GTSNPN, CDR2 SVGIG (reference sequence). The CDR3 runs 15 residues. Trimming removed 0 bases from V and 6 bases from J, with 15 bases in between.

In its sample, this clonotype was seen once. The V call is TRBV5-1, the J call TRBJ2-3, with TRBD2 matching over 11 bases. The V gene end was trimmed by 3 bases and the J gene end by 0 bases; junction bases not matched to a gene: 9. This CDR3 is built from 18 residues. Germline CDR1 is SGHRS and CDR2 is YFSETQ. The CDR3 DNA reads TGCGCCAGCAGCTACTACCCAATAGCGGGAGGGAGCACAGATACGCAGTATTTT. Its translation is CASSYYPIAGGSTDTQYF.

This clonotype came up a few times. The V gene is TRBV7-9, the J gene TRBJ2-7; 12 positions match TRBD2. This CDR3 has 13 residues. Germline lookup yields CDR1 SEHNR and CDR2 FQNEAQ (reference sequence). After removal of 4 bases from V and 12 bases from J, the junction contained 7 bases not matched to a gene. The CDR3 loop reads CASSSVGTSGPYF. The CDR3, as DNA: TGTGCCAGCAGCTCCGTAGGGACTAGCGGGCCGTACTTC.

This chain uses TRBV3-1 with TRBJ2-5; weak D call: TRBD2 (5 bases). V was shortened by 7 bases and J by 1 base, with 16 bases between the two germline ends. The CDR3 totals 15 residues. Germline V gene sequence: CDR1 LGHDT, CDR2 YNNKEL (reference sequence). CDR3 loop: CASTEEGRLQETQYF. The CDR3 nucleotides are TGTGCCAGCACGGAGGAAGGGCGCCTCCAAGAGACCCAGTACTTC.

The V call is TRBV5-1, the J call TRBJ1-2; D might be TRBD1 (6 bases). Per the germline V gene, CDR1 is SGHRS and CDR2 is YFSETQ. CDR3 size: 17 residues. The V gene lost 0 bases and the J gene lost 7 bases, with 22 bases spanning the gap. CDR3 residues: CASSLASGPLTGSGYTF. The CDR3, as DNA: TGCGCCAGCAGCTTGGCCTCCGGGCCCCTGACAGGTAGTGGCTACACCTTC.

This clonotype was seen repeatedly, ten times or more. The chain couples TRBV9 to TRBJ1-1; D gene uncertain. CDR1 is SGDLS, CDR2 YYNGEE, per germline. This CDR3 region has 15 residues. The V and J ends lost 4 bases and 1 base respectively, with 14 bases between them. The chain's CDR3 is CASSWTWTGNTEAFF. The DNA of the CDR3 is TGTGCCAGCAGCTGGACTTGGACGGGGAACACTGAAGCTTTCTTT.

In its sample, this clonotype was seen many times. The CDR3: CASSYSVGLSYEQYF. The CDR3 coding sequence is TGTGCCAGCAGTTACTCGGTCGGACTATCCTACGAGCAGTACTTC. The chain couples TRBV6-6 to TRBJ2-7; D might be TRBD2 (6 bases). This CDR3 contains 15 residues. The germline gives CDR1 MNHNY, CDR2 SVGAGI (reference sequence). V was clipped by 0 bases and J by 1 base, with 10 bases between them.

The table lists this clonotype with many counts. The chain is built from TRBV29-1 and TRBJ1-5; D perhaps matches TRBD1 (6 bases). The CDR3 has 23 amino acids. CDR1 and CDR2 (germline): SQVTM, ANQGSEA. The V and J ends lost 8 bases and 0 bases respectively, with 41 bases between them. The CDR3 coding sequence is TGCAGCCAAAGGCGGTTCCCTACTGCACAGGGTGGATACGCCTTAGATAGCAATCAGCCCCAGCATTTT. Its translation is CSQRRFPTAQGGYALDSNQPQHF.

The chain employs TRBV29-1 and TRBJ1-4, with D hard to call. From germline, CDR1 is SQVTM and CDR2 ANQGSEA. Trimming cost V 8 bases and J 6 bases, with 16 bases left between them. This CDR3 region has 13 residues. The CDR3 DNA follows: TGCAGCTTCGGGAACGTCGCCGATGAAAAACTGTTTTTT. Its protein is CSFGNVADEKLFF.

In this sample, this clonotype turned up a few times. The chain is built from TRBV30 and TRBJ2-7; 8 nucleotides match TRBD2. The CDR3 contains 14 residues. After removal of 5 bases from V and 1 base from J, the junction contained 7 bases not matched to a gene. Germline assignment: CDR1 GTSNPN and CDR2 SVGIG (reference sequence). The CDR3 loop reads CAWFSKRGSYEQYF. CDR3 in DNA: TGTGCCTGGTTTTCTAAGCGGGGGTCCTACGAGCAGTACTTC. The full variable domain, its missing parts supplied by reference TRBV30 and TRBJ2-7, is SQTIHQWPATLVQPVGSPLSLECTVEGTSNPNLYWYRQAAGRGLQLLFYSVGIGQISSEVPQNLSASRPQDRQFILSSKKLLLSDSGFYLCAWFSKRGSYEQYFGPGTRLTVT.

The chain is built from TRBV29-1 and TRBJ1-1, with a possible D match to TRBD1 (5 bases). CDR1 is SQVTM, CDR2 ANQGSEA, per germline. Trimming took off 8 bases at V and 1 base at J, with 17 bases between the two ends. The CDR3 has 14 residues. The CDR3 DNA follows: TGCAGCAGCTTAGTAGGGGCAGCGAACACTGAAGCTTTCTTT. As protein: CSSLVGAANTEAFF.

A few counts support this clonotype. The chain has TRBV10-3 and TRBJ2-7, with 9 bases matching TRBD2. The germline V gene encodes CDR1 ENHRY and CDR2 SYGVKD. The V gene end was trimmed by 3 bases and the J gene end by 1 base; junction bases not matched to a gene: 7. CDR3 length: 16 amino acids. CDR3 loop: CAISDYSGRGSYEQYF. The DNA of the CDR3 is TGTGCCATCAGTGACTATAGCGGGAGAGGTTCCTACGAGCAGTACTTC.

This clonotype was seen at least ten times. The rearrangement links TRBV2 to TRBJ1-4; 8 bases line up with TRBD1. CDR3 length equals 14 residues. V dropped 7 bases and J dropped 3; count of bases not matched to a gene: 4. Per the germline V gene, CDR1 is SNHLY and CDR2 is FYNNEI. CDR3 region: CASKRTGSNEKLFF. DNA for the CDR3: TGTGCCAGCAAAAGGACAGGGTCTAATGAAAAACTGTTTTTT.

The chain couples TRBV14 to TRBJ2-5, with 15 nucleotides matching TRBD2. Germline V CDR1 and CDR2: SGHDN, FVKESK. J gave up 9 bases and V 4 bases, and 6 bases lay outside the gene matches. The CDR3 consists of 15 residues. DNA for the CDR3: TGTGCCAGCAGCCCAGGACTAGCGGGAGGGTGGGCCCAGTACTTC. Translating gives CASSPGLAGGWAQYF.

The count of this clonotype is one. This chain connects TRBV6-5 to TRBJ1-5, with unresolved D. Germline lookup yields CDR1 MNHEY and CDR2 SVGAGI. Trimming pared 0 bases from V and 6 bases from J, leaving 9 bases between. The CDR3 is 14 amino acids. The CDR3 loop reads CASSYSWGIQPQHF. The CDR3 DNA sequence: TGTGCCAGCAGTTACTCCTGGGGTATTCAGCCCCAGCATTTT.

The chain combines TRBV14 with TRBJ1-4, with no clear D. Germline CDR1 reads SGHDN; CDR2 reads FVKESK. This CDR3 has 16 amino acids. V was trimmed by 3 bases and J by 8 bases, leaving 19 bases between them. CDR3 sequence: CASSHRAGRESEKLFF. The CDR3 coding sequence is TGTGCCAGCAGCCATCGTGCCGGGAGAGAATCGGAAAAACTGTTTTTT.

V and J are TRBV10-3 and TRBJ2-1, with TRBD2 matching over 7 bases. The germline CDR1 and CDR2 sequences are ENHRY and SYGVKD. This CDR3 comprises 18 residues. Trimming took 2 bases from V and 7 from J; bases not matched to a gene: 17. The CDR3 protein is CAISEPNRREAKYNEQFF. CDR3 nucleotide sequence: TGTGCCATCAGTGAGCCGAACCGCCGGGAGGCGAAGTATAATGAGCAGTTCTTC.

This clonotype showed up many times. This rearrangement joins TRBV18 to TRBJ2-5; the match to TRBD1 covers 9 bases. Germline V gene data show CDR1 as KGHSH and CDR2 as LQKENI. The V gene end was trimmed by 5 bases and the J gene end by 4 bases; junction bases not matched to a gene: 11. This CDR3 has 16 residues. The CDR3 reads CASSSSGTGRIETQYF. CDR3 DNA: TGTGCCAGCTCAAGTTCCGGGACAGGGAGAATAGAGACCCAGTACTTC.

The chain links TRBV10-3 to TRBJ1-4; a weak D match, TRBD1 (5 bases). The CDR3 spans 14 residues. V lost 3 bases to trimming and J lost 8 bases, with 13 bases between them. Per the germline V gene, CDR1 is ENHRY and CDR2 is SYGVKD. The CDR3 sequence: CAISDRDEREKLFF. The CDR3 DNA sequence: TGTGCCATCAGTGACCGGGACGAACGGGAAAAACTGTTTTTT.

This clonotype was picked up many times. The chain has TRBV7-3 and TRBJ1-1; 7 nucleotides match TRBD1. V was pared by 5 bases and J by 3 bases, with 3 bases of the junction left unmatched. This CDR3 spans 13 amino acids. Germline assignment: CDR1 SGHTA and CDR2 FQGTGA. The CDR3 coding sequence is TGTGCCAGCAGCAAAGACAGGGACACTGAAGCTTTCTTT. Residues: CASSKDRDTEAFF. The variable domain in full, completed from reference TRBV7-3 and TRBJ1-1, reads GAGVSQTPSNKVTEKGKYVELRCDPISGHTALYWYRQSLGQGPEFLIYFQGTGAADDSGLPNDRFFAVRPEGSVSTLKIQRTERGDSAVYLCASSKDRDTEAFFGQGTRLTVV.

V is TRBV5-1 and J is TRBJ1-1, with 8 nucleotides matching TRBD1. This CDR3 comprises 14 residues. CDR1 and CDR2 (germline): SGHRS, YFSETQ. The J segment lost 3 bases and the V segment lost 0 bases, leaving 1 base of the junction unmatched. CDR3 amino acids: CASSLGTGHTEAFF. CDR3 bases: TGCGCCAGCAGCTTGGGGACAGGGCACACTGAAGCTTTCTTT.

V usage is TRBV29-1 and J usage is TRBJ1-5; D uncertain. The CDR3 runs 11 residues. Germline CDR1 and CDR2: SQVTM and ANQGSEA. Trimming removed 4 bases at V and 7 bases at J, with 8 bases between. The CDR3 DNA reads as TGCAGCGTTGCGGCGGGACAGCCCCAGCATTTT. Its translation is CSVAAGQPQHF.

This clonotype showed up just a few times. The chain has TRBV20-1 and TRBJ2-3, with D possibly called TRBD1 or TRBD2 (6 bases each). Germline V gene data show CDR1 as DFQATT and CDR2 as SNEGSKA (reference sequence). V shed 4 bases and J shed 2 bases, with 13 bases lying between them. This CDR3 has 14 amino acids. The CDR3 DNA is TGCAGTGCTAAAGCGAGGGGGGACACAGATACGCAGTATTTT. Amino acid sequence: CSAKARGDTDTQYF.

CDR3 nucleotides: TGTGCCAGCAGTGCTGGCCCCCTGGGAGCGGAGGGCACAGATACGCAGTATTTT. This codes for CASSAGPLGAEGTDTQYF. The chain couples TRBV25-1 to TRBJ2-3; weak D call: TRBD2 (5 bases). This CDR3 is built from 18 residues. The germline CDR1 and CDR2 sequences are MGHDK and SYGVNS. V was trimmed by 4 bases and J by 1 base, leaving 21 bases between them.

The chain employs TRBV5-1 and TRBJ2-7; the match to TRBD2 covers 7 bases. Looked up from germline, CDR1 is SGHRS and CDR2 is YFSETQ. V gave up 1 base and J gave up 2 bases; unmatched junction bases: 3. This CDR3 is 14 amino acids long. In DNA form, the CDR3 reads TGCGCCAGCAGCTTGCGCGGGGGACCCTACGAGCAGTACTTC. Translated, it gives CASSLRGGPYEQYF.

The genes are TRBV10-3 and TRBJ2-5; D unclear. This CDR3 contains 14 residues. The germline gives CDR1 ENHRY, CDR2 SYGVKD. Deletions cut 3 bases from V and 9 bases from J, with 17 bases between. This CDR3 is CAISDTPYDQPQYF. The CDR3, as DNA: TGTGCCATCAGTGATACCCCTTACGATCAGCCCCAGTACTTC.

The genes are TRBV7-9 and TRBJ2-5; 10 bases align to TRBD1. Trimming took 10 bases from V and 4 from J; bases not matched to a gene: 6. CDR1 SEHNR and CDR2 FQNEAQ come from the germline V gene (reference sequence). CDR3 length: 13 residues. CDR3: CAMGQGIRETQYF. CDR3 in DNA: TGTGCCATGGGACAGGGGATTCGAGAGACCCAGTACTTC.

The V call is TRBV20-1, the J call TRBJ2-6; D gene unclear. CDR3 length equals 13 residues. Trimming cost V 0 bases and J 6 bases, with 6 bases left between them. Looked up from germline, CDR1 is DFQATT and CDR2 is SNEGSKA (reference sequence). CDR3 sequence: CSARDSVANVLTF. Here the CDR3 DNA reads TGCAGTGCTAGAGACTCGGTGGCCAACGTCCTGACTTTC.

The chain employs TRBV2 and TRBJ1-2, with 7 bases lining up with TRBD1. Germline-derived CDR1 and CDR2 are SNHLY and FYNNEI. This CDR3 is 10 amino acids long. V trimming: 11 bases; J trimming: 8 bases; junction bases outside the gene matches: 5. CDR3 loop: CARQGGGYTF. The DNA for the CDR3 is TGTGCCCGACAGGGCGGCGGCTACACCTTC.